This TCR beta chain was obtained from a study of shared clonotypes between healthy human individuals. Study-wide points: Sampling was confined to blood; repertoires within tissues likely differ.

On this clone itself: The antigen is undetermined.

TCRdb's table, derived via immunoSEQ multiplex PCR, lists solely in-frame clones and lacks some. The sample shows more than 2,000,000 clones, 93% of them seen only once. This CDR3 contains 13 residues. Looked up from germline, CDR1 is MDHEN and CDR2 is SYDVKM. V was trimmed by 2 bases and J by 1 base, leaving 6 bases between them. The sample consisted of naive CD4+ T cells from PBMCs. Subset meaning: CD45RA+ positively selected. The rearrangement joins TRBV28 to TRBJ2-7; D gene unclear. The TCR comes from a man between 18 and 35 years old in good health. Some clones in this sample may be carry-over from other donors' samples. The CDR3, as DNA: TGTGCCAGCAGTTTACCTGTTTCCTACGAGCAGTACTTC. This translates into CASSLPVSYEQYF. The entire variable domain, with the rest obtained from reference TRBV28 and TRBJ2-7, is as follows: DVKVTQSSRYLVKRTGEKVFLECVQDMDHENMFWYRQDPGLGLRLIYFSYDVKMKEKGDIPEGYSVSREKKERFSLILESASTNQTSMYLCASSLPVSYEQYFGPGTRLTVT.